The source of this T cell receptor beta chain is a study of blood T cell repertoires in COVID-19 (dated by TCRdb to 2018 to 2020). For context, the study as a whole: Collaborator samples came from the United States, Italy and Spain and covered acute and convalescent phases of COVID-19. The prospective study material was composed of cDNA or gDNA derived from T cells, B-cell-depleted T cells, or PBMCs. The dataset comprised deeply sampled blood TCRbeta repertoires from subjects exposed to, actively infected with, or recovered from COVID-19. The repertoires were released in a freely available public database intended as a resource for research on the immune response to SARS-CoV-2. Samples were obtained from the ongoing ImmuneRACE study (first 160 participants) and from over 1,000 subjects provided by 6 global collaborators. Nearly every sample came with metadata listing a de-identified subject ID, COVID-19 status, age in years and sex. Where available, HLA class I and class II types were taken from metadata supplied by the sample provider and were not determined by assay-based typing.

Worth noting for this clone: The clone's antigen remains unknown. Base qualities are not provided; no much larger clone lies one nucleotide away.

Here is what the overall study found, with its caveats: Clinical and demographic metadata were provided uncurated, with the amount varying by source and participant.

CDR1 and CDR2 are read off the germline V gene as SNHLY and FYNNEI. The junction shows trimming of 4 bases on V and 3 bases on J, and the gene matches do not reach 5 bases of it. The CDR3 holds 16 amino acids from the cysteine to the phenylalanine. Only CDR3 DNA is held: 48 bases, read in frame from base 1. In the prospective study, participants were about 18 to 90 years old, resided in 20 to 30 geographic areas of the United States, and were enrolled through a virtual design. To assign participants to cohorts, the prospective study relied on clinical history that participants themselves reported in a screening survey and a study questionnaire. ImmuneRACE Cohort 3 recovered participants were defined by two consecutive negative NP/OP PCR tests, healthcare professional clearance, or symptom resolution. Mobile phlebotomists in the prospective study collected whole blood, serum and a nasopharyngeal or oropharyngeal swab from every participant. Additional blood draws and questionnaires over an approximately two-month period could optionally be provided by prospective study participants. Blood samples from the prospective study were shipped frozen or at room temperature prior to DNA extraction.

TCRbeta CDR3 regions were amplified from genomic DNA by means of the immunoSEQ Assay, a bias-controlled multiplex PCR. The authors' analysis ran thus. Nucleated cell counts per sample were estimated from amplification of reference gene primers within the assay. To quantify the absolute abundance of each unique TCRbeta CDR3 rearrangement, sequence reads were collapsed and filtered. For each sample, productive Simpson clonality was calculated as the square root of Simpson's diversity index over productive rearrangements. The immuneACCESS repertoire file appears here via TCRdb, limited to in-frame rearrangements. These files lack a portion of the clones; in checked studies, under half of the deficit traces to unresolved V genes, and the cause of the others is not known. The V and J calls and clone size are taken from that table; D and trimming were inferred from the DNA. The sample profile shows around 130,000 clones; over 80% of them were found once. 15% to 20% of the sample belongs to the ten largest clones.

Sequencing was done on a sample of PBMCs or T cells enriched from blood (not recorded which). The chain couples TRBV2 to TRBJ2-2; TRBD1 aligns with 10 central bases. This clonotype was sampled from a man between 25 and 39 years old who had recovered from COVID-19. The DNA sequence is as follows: TGTGCCAGCAGTGTGGACAGGGGGATTGACACCGGGGAGCTGTTTTTT. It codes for CASSVDRGIDTGELFF.